The source of this TCR beta chain is a study of T cell repertoires in cytomegalovirus infection. The trim removed 5 bases at V and 1 base at J, leaving 7 bases unmatched. The CDR3 has 16 residues. Germline CDR1 and CDR2: SGHTA and FQGNSA. Findings and caveats of the study: Summed public TCR beta family frequency identified CMV carriers bearing the relevant HLA.

TCRdb reprocessed the reads with MiXCR, giving one entry per CDR3 protein. The sample has around 100,000 distinct CDR3 sequences, around 22% seen once. The sample holds many counts of this clonotype. Antigen specificity is unknown. The J gene is TRBJ1-5, the V gene TRBV7-2, with 8 bases that match TRBD1. The sample comprised CD8+ T cells from PBMCs. The clonotype was recovered from a human donor in good health (CMV status not recorded). Some clones in this sample may be carry-over from other donors' samples. Here the CDR3 reads CASSVDRGGSNQPQHF. The CDR3 DNA sequence: TGTGCCAGCAGCGTCGACAGGGGTGGAAGCAATCAGCCCCAGCATTTT.